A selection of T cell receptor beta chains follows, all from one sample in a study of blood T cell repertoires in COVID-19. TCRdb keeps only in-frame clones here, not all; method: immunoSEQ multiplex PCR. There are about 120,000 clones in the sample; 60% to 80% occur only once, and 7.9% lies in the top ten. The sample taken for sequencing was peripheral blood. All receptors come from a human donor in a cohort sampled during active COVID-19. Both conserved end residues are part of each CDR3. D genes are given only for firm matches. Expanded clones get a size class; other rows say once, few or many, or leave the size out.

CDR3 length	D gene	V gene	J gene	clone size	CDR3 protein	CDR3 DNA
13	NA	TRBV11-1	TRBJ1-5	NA	CASSLWENQPQHF	TGTGCCAGCAGCTTATGGGAGAATCAGCCCCAGCATTTT
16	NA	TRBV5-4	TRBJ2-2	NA	CASSLESSTFTGELFF	TGTGCCAGCAGCTTGGAATCTAGCACCTTCACCGGGGAGCTGTTTTTT
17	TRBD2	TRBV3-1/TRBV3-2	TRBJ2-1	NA	CASSQEWGGNEHNEQFF	TGTGCCAGCAGCCAGGAATGGGGGGGGAACGAACACAATGAGCAGTTCTTC
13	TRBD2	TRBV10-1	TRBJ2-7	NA	CASSSSGTYEQYF	TGCGCCAGCAGTTCTAGCGGGACCTACGAGCAGTACTTC
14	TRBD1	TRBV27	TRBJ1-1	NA	CASSLRGQVAEAFF	TGTGCCAGCAGTTTAAGGGGGCAAGTCGCTGAAGCTTTCTTT
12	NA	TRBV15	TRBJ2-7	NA	CATSRVGDEQYF	TGTGCCACCAGCAGAGTCGGGGACGAGCAGTACTTC
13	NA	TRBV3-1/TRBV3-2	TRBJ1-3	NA	CASSRLAGNTIYF	TGTGCCAGCAGCCGGTTAGCTGGAAACACCATATATTTT
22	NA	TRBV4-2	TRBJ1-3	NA	CASSQDQHGGAGMVGLVDTIYF	TGTGCCAGCAGCCAAGATCAGCACGGTGGGGCTGGTATGGTCGGTCTAGTGGACACCATATATTTT
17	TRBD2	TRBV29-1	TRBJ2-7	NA	CSVEILSGGGTFYEQYF	TGCAGCGTTGAAATTTTAAGTGGGGGAGGGACCTTCTACGAGCAGTACTTC
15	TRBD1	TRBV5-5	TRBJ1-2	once	CASSMDRGEDYGYTF	TGTGCCAGCAGTATGGACAGGGGGGAGGACTATGGCTACACCTTC
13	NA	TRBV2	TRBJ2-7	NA	CASFRDNSYEQYF	TGTGCCAGCTTCCGGGACAACTCCTACGAGCAGTACTTC
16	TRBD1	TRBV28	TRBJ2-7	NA	CASSSDGTGDGDEQYF	TGTGCCAGCAGTTCCGACGGGACAGGGGACGGGGACGAGCAGTACTTC
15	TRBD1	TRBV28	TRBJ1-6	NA	CASSFGTGANSPLHF	TGTGCCAGCAGTTTCGGGACAGGAGCTAATTCACCCCTCCACTTT
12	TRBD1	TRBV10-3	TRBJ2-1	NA	CATLGQGDEQFF	TGTGCCACCTTAGGACAGGGCGATGAGCAGTTCTTC
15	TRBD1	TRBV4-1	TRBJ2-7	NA	CASSFLRGPRYEQYF	TGCGCCAGCAGCTTTCTCAGGGGGCCCCGGTACGAGCAGTACTTC
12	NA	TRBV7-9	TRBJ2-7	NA	CASSLVRYEQYF	TGTGCCAGCAGCTTAGTCCGCTACGAGCAGTACTTC
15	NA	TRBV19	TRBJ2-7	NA	CASSLGGAASYEQYF	TGTGCCAGTAGTTTGGGGGGGGCAGCCTCCTACGAGCAGTACTTC
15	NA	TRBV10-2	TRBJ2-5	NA	CASSEIRQDQETQYF	TGCGCCAGCAGTGAGATAAGACAGGACCAAGAGACCCAGTACTTC
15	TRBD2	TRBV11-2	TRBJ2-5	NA	CASTLGLATQETQYF	TGTGCCAGCACCCTTGGACTAGCGACGCAAGAGACCCAGTACTTC
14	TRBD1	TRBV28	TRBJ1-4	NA	CASSPQGAYEKLFF	TGTGCCAGCAGTCCACAGGGGGCGTATGAAAAACTGTTTTTT
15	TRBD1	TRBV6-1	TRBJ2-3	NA	CASSEETGGAYTQYF	TGTGCCAGCAGTGAAGAGACAGGGGGCGCATATACGCAGTATTTT
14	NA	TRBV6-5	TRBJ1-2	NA	CASSSVPLNYGYTF	TGTGCCAGCAGTTCAGTCCCCCTTAACTATGGCTACACCTTC
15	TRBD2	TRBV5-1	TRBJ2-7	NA	CASSFETSGLYEQYF	TGCGCCAGCAGCTTCGAGACTAGCGGATTATACGAGCAGTACTTC
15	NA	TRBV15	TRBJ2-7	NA	CATSRVGDPSYEQYF	TGTGCCACCAGCAGAGTCGGGGATCCCTCCTACGAGCAGTACTTC
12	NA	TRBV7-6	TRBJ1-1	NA	CASSEQGTEAFF	TGTGCCAGCAGCGAACAGGGCACTGAAGCTTTCTTT
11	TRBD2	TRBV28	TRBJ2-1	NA	CASMGGREQFF	TGTGCCAGCATGGGCGGGAGGGAGCAGTTCTTC
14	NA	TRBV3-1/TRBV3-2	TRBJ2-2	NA	CASRSDPNTGELFF	TGTGCCAGCAGGTCAGATCCGAACACCGGGGAGCTGTTTTTT
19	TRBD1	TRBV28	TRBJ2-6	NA	CASRGDSRTAVSGANVLTF	TGTGCCAGCAGGGGGGACAGCCGAACGGCGGTTTCTGGGGCCAACGTCCTGACTTTC
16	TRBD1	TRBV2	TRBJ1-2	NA	CASSHGQGDFNRGYTF	TGTGCCAGCAGTCACGGACAGGGGGACTTTAATCGGGGCTACACCTTC
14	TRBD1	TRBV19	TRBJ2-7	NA	CASSSGTGSYEQYF	TGTGCCAGTAGTTCCGGGACAGGCTCCTACGAGCAGTACTTC
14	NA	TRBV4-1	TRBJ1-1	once	CASSQVAGDTEAFF	TGCGCCAGCAGCCAAGTTGCGGGGGACACTGAAGCTTTCTTT
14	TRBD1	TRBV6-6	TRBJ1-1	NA	CASSPTDRGPEAFF	TGTGCCAGCAGTCCCACGGACAGGGGCCCTGAAGCTTTCTTT
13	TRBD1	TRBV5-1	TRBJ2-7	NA	CASSWTGGYEQYF	TGCGCCAGCAGCTGGACAGGGGGCTACGAGCAGTACTTC
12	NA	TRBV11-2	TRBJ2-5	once	CASSLDGETQYF	TGTGCCAGCAGCTTAGACGGAGAGACCCAGTACTTC
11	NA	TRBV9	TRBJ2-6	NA	CARSGANVLTF	TGCGCGCGTTCTGGGGCCAACGTCCTGACTTTC
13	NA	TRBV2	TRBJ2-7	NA	CASSECTYCEQYF	TGTGCCAGCAGTGAATGTACGTACTGCGAGCAGTACTTC
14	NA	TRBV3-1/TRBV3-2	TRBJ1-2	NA	CASSQGAHGQGYTF	TGTGCCAGCAGCCAGGGGGCACACGGGCAGGGCTACACCTTC
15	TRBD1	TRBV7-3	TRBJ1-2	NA	CASSLTGGGGYGYTF	TGTGCCAGCAGCTTAACTGGAGGGGGCGGCTATGGCTACACCTTC
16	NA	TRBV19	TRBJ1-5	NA	CASSIGLGGANQPQHF	TGTGCCAGTAGTATCGGCTTGGGGGGAGCAAATCAGCCCCAGCATTTT
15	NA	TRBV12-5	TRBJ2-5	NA	CASGPGQIAQETQYF	TGTGCTAGTGGCCCTGGACAGATTGCCCAAGAGACCCAGTACTTC
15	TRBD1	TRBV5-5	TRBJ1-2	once	CASRVADRGSYGYTF	TGTGCCAGCAGAGTGGCCGACAGGGGCTCCTATGGCTACACCTTC
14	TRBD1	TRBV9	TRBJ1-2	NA	CASSQTGDNYGYTF	TGTGCCAGCAGCCAGACAGGGGATAACTATGGCTACACCTTC
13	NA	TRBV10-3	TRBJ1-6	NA	CASSPQVNSPLHF	TGTGCCAGCTCCCCGCAGGTAAACTCACCCCTCCACTTT
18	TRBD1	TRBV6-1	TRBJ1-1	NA	CASSDAVYRTGRNTEAFF	TGTGCCAGCAGTGACGCTGTGTATCGGACAGGGCGGAACACTGAAGCTTTCTTT
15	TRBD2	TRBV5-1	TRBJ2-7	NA	CASSLGAGGFYEQYF	TGCGCCAGCAGCTTGGGGGCGGGAGGATTCTACGAGCAGTACTTC
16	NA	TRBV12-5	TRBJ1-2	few	CASGHWEQVHNYGYTF	TGTGCTAGTGGCCATTGGGAACAGGTACATAACTATGGCTACACCTTC
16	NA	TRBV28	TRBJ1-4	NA	CASSLRQVGEGEKLFF	TGTGCCAGCAGTTTACGACAGGTTGGGGAGGGGGAAAAACTGTTTTTT
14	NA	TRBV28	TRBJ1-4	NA	CASSLYAEGEKLFF	TGTGCCAGCAGTTTGTACGCCGAGGGTGAAAAACTGTTTTTT
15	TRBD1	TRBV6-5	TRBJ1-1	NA	CASSQTGGWDTEAFF	TGTGCCAGCAGTCAGACAGGGGGCTGGGACACTGAAGCTTTCTTT
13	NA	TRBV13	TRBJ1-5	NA	CASSLTGNQPQHF	TGTGCCAGCAGCTTAACAGGGAATCAGCCCCAGCATTTT
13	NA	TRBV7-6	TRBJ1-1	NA	CASSSPGNTEAFF	TGTGCCAGCAGCTCGCCAGGGAACACTGAAGCTTTCTTT
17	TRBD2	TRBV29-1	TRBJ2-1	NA	CSVIGRRREGSYNEQFF	TGCAGCGTGATAGGGAGACGGCGGGAGGGCTCCTACAATGAGCAGTTCTTC
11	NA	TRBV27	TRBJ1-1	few	CASNRGTEAFF	TGTGCCAGCAATAGGGGAACTGAAGCTTTCTTT
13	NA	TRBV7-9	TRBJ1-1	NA	CASSLEQGTEAFF	TGTGCCAGCAGCTTAGAACAGGGTACTGAAGCTTTCTTT
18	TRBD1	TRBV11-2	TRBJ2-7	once	CASSLDGPHRGQTYEQYF	TGTGCCAGCAGCTTAGATGGGCCCCACAGGGGGCAGACCTACGAGCAGTACTTC